The entry below gives a single T cell receptor (beta chain) sequence along with its context. Its antigen is unidentified. The entry originates in a study of PD-L1 blockade in urothelial cancer. Study as a whole: Timepoints chosen for blood analysis were 3 weeks (second dose) and 6 weeks after treatment start.

CDR1 is MNHEY and CDR2 is SVGAGI in the germline V gene. V lost 0 bases and J 4 bases, leaving 12 bases between the germline ends. The CDR3 extends over 15 amino acids. Spiking of synthetic TCR analog templates was performed in each PCR. Clones were sequenced by immunoSEQ multiplex PCR, and TCRdb holds only the in-frame ones, with some missing. The sample lists some 30,000 clones, more than 85% occurring once. Whole-study findings and limits: At the 3-week point, tumor-associated blood clones expanded more in durable-benefit patients.

The genes are TRBV6-5 and TRBJ1-2; D is possibly TRBD1 (6 bases). Sequencing was performed on PBMCs, taken around atezolizumab (anti-PD-L1) treatment. This clonotype was sampled from a man aged 50 or older with urothelial cancer. The CDR3 DNA sequence: TGTGCCAGCAGTTACTCGTCAGGGGCGGTCTATGGCTACACCTTC. Amino acid sequence: CASSYSSGAVYGYTF.